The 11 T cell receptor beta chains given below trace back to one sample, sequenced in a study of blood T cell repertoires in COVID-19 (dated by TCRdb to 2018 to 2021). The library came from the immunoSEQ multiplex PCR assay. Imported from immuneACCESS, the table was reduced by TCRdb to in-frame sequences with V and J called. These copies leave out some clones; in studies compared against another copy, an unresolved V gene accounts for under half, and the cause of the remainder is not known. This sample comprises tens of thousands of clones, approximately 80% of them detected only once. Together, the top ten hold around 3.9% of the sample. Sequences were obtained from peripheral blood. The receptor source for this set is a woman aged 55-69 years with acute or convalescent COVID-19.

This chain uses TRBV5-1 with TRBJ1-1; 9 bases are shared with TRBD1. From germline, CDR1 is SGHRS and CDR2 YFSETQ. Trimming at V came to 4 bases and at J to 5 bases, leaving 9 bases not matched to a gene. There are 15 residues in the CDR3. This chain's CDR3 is CASSPRDRVRTEAFF. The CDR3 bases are TGCGCCAGCAGCCCCCGGGACAGGGTTCGAACTGAAGCTTTCTTT.

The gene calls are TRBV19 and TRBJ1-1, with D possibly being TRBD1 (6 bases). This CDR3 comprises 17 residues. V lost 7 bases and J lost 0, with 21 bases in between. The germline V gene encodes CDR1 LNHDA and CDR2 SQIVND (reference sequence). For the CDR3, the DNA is TGTGCCAGTAAGTTGGCAGCCCTAGGGACATTGAACACTGAAGCTTTCTTT. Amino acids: CASKLAALGTLNTEAFF.

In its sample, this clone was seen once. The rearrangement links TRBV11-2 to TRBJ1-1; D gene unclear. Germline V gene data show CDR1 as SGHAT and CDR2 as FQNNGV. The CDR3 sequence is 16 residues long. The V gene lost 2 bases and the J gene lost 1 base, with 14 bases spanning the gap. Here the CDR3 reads CASSLSFRGKNTEAFF. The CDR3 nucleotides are TGTGCCAGCAGCTTATCGTTTCGGGGAAAGAACACTGAAGCTTTCTTT. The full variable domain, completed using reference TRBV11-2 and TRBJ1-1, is EAGVAQSPRYKIIEKRQSVAFWCNPISGHATLYWYQQILGQGPKLLIQFQNNGVVDDSQLPKDRFSAERLKGVDSTLKIQPAKLEDSAVYLCASSLSFRGKNTEAFFGQGTRLTVV.

The CDR3 loop is CASTSPSDSDMNTEAFF. DNA for the CDR3: TGTGCCAGCACTTCCCCCTCAGACAGCGATATGAACACTGAAGCTTTCTTT. The rearrangement joins TRBV28 to TRBJ1-1; D might be TRBD1 (5 bases). The length of the CDR3 is 17 residues. Trimming cost V 7 bases and J 0 bases, with 21 bases left between them. Germline CDR1 and CDR2: MDHEN and SYDVKM.

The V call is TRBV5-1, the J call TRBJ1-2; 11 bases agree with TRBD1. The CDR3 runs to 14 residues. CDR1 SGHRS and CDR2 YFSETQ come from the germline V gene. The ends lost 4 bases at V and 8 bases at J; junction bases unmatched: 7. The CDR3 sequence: CASSVGTGGRGYTF. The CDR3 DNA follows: TGCGCCAGCAGCGTCGGGACAGGGGGGCGAGGCTACACCTTC.

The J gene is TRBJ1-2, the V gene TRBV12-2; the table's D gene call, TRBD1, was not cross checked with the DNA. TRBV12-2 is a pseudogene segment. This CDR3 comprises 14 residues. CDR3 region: CASRLTGVDYGYTF. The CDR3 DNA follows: TGTGCAAGTCGCCTGACAGGGGTCGACTATGGCTACACCTTC.

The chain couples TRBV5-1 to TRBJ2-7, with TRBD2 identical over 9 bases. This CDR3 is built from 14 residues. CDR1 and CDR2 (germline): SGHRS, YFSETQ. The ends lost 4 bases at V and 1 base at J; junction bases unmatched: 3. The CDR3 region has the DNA TGCGCCAGCAGCGCGGGACTAGCTTCCTACGAGCAGTACTTC. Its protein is CASSAGLASYEQYF.

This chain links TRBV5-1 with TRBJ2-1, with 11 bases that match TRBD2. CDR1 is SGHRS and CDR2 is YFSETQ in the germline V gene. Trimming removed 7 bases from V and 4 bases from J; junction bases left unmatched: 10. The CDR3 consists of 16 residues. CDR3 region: CASLAGGGGSYNEQFF. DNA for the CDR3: TGCGCCAGCCTAGCGGGAGGAGGGGGTTCTTACAATGAGCAGTTCTTC.

The CDR3 nucleotides are TGTGCCAGCAGCTTGGGGAACCGGGACGGGAGCTCTGGGGCCAACGTCCTGACTTTC. Protein product: CASSLGNRDGSSGANVLTF. This chain uses TRBV5-6 with TRBJ2-6; maybe TRBD2 (6 bases). The CDR3 spans 19 residues. The V gene lost 0 bases and the J gene lost 0 bases, with 16 bases spanning the gap. Germline V gives CDR1 SGHDT, CDR2 YYEEEE.

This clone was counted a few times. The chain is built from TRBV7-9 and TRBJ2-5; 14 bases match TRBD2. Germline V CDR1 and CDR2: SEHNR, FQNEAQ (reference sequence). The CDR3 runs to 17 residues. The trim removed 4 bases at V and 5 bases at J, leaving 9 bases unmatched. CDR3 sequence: CASSSPGLAGVHETQYF. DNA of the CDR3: TGTGCCAGCAGCTCGCCGGGACTAGCGGGGGTGCACGAGACCCAGTACTTC.

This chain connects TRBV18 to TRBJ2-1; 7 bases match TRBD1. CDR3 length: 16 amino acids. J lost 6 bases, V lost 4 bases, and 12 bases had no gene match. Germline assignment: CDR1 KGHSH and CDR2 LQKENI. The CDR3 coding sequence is TGTGCCAGCTCACTAGCATCGACAGGGTCTGGCAATGAGCAGTTCTTC. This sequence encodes CASSLASTGSGNEQFF.